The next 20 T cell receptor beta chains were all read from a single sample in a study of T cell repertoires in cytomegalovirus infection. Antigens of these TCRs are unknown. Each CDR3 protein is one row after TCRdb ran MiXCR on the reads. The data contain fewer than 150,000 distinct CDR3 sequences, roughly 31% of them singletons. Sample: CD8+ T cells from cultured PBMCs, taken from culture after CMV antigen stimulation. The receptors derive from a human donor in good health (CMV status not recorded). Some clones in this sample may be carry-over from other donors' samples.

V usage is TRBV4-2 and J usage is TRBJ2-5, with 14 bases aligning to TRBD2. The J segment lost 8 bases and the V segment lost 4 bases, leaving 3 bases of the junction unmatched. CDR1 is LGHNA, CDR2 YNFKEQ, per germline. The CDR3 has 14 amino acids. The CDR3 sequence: CASSRLAGGPTQYF. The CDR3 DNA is TGTGCCAGCAGCCGACTAGCGGGGGGGCCTACCCAGTACTTC.

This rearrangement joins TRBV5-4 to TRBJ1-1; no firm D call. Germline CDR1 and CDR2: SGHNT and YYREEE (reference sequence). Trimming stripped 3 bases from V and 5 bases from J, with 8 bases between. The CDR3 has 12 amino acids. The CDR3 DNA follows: TGTGCCAGCAGCTATTCTACTACTGAAGCTTTCTTT. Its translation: CASSYSTTEAFF.

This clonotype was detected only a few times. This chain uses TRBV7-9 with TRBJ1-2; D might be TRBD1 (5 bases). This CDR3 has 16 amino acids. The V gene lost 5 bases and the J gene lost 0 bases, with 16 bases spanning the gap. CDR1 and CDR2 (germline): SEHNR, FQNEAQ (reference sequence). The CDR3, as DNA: TGTGCCAGCAGCCCTCCCGACAGAGGCGCTAACTATGGCTACACCTTC. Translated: CASSPPDRGANYGYTF.

The CDR3 sequence is CASRSGQTRYTF. DNA of the CDR3: TGTGCCAGCAGGTCCGGACAGACTCGGTACACCTTC. V is TRBV6-1 and J is TRBJ1-2, with a tentative D call TRBD1 (6 bases). Trimming cost V 6 bases and J 11 bases, with 16 bases left between them. The CDR3 has 12 residues. Germline V lookup: CDR1 MNHNS, CDR2 SASEGT.

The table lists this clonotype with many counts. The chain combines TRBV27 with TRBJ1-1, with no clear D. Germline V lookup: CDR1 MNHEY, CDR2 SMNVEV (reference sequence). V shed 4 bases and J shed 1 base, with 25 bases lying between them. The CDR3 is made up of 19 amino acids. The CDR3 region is CASSSKLRQSVRKNTEAFF. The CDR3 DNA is TGTGCCAGCAGTTCGAAACTGAGGCAAAGCGTTAGGAAGAACACTGAAGCTTTCTTT.

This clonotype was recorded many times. Here the CDR3 reads CASSTSGHYTEAFF. The CDR3 DNA follows: TGTGCCAGCAGCACCTCGGGACATTACACTGAAGCTTTCTTT. The rearrangement uses TRBV7-3 and TRBJ1-1, with D perhaps matching TRBD1 (6 bases). Trimming stripped 5 bases from V and 3 bases from J, with 13 bases between. The CDR3 extends over 14 amino acids. The germline CDR1 and CDR2 sequences are SGHTA and FQGTGA.

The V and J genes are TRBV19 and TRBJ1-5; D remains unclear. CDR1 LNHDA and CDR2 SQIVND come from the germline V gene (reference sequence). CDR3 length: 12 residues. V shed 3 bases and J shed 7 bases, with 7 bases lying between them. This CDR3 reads CASSIAVQPQHF. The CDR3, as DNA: TGTGCCAGTAGTATTGCGGTGCAGCCCCAGCATTTT.

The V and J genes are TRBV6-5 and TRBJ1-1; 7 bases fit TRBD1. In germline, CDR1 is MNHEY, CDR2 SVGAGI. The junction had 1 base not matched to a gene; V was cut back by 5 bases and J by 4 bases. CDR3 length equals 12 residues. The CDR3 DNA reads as TGTGCCAGCAGTAAGGGGGCCACTGAAGCTTTCTTT. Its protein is CASSKGATEAFF.

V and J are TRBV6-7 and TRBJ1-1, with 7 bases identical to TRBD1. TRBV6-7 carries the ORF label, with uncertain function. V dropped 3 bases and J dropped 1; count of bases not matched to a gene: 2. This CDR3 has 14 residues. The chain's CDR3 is CASSYGTENTEAFF. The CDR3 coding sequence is TGTGCCAGCAGTTATGGGACAGAGAACACTGAAGCTTTCTTT.

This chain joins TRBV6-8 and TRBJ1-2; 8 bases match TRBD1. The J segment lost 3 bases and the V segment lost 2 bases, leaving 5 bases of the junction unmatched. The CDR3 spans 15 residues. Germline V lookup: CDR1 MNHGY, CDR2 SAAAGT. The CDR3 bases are TGTGCCAGCAGTTACACTGGACAGGGCGACTATGGCTACACCTTC. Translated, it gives CASSYTGQGDYGYTF.

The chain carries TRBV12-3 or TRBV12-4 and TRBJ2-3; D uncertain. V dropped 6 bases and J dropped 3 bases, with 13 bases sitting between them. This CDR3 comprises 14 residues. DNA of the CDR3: TGTGCCAGCAGATCCCCAGGACGTACAGATACGCAGTATTTT. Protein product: CASRSPGRTDTQYF.

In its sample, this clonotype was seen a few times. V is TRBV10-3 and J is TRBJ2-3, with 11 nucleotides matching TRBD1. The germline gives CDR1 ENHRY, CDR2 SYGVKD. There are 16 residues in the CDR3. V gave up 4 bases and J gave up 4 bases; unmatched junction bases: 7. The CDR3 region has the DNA TGTGCCATCAGTGGCCAAGGACAGGGGGCATCAGATACGCAGTATTTT. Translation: CAISGQGQGASDTQYF.

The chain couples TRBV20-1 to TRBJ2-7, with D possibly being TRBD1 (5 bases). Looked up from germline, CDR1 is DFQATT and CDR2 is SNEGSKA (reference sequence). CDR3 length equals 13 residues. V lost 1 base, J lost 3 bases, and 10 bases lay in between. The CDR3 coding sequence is TGCAGTGCTAGAGTAGGGGCCAGCTACGAGCAGTACTTC. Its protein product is CSARVGASYEQYF.

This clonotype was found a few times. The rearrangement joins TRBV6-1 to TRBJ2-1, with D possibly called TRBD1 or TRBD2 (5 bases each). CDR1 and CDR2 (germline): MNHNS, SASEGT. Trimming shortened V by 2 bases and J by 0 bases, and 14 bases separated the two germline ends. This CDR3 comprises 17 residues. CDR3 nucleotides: TGTGCCAGCAGTGAACTCATAGCAGGGAGCTCCTACAATGAGCAGTTCTTC. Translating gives CASSELIAGSSYNEQFF.

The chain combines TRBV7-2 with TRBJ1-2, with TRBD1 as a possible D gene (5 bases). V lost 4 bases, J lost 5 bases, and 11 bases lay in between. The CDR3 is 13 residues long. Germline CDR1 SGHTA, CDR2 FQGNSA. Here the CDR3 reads CASSSGGAYGYTF. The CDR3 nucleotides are TGTGCCAGCAGCTCGGGAGGGGCTTATGGCTACACCTTC.

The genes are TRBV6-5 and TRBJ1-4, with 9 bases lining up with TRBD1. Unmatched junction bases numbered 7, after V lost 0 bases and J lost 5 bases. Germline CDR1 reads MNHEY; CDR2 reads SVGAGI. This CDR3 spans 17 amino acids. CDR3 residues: CASSYSILGQGNEKLFF. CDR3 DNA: TGTGCCAGCAGTTACTCGATACTGGGACAGGGAAATGAAAAACTGTTTTTT.

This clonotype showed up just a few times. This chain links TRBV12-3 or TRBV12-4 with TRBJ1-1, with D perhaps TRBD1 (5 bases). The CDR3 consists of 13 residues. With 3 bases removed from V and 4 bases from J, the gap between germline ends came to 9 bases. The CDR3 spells CASSFFTGTEAFF. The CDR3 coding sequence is TGTGCCAGCAGTTTCTTCACAGGCACTGAAGCTTTCTTT.

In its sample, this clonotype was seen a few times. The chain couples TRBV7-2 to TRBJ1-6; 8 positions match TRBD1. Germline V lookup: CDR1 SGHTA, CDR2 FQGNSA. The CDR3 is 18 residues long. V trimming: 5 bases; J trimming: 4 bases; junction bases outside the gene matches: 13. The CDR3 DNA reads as TGTGCCAGCAGCCCCCCTCCCCAGGGGGCGAGTTATAATTCACCCCTCCACTTT. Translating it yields CASSPPPQGASYNSPLHF.

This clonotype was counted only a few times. The CDR3 bases are TGTGCCAGCAGCTCGACTAGCGGGGGAGACAACGAGCAGTACTTC. It is translated as CASSSTSGGDNEQYF. The chain joins TRBV7-8 to TRBJ2-7; 12 nucleotides align to TRBD2. The CDR3 extends over 15 amino acids. CDR1 and CDR2 from the germline V gene are SGHVS and FQNEAQ. The V and J ends lost 4 bases and 5 bases, in that order; junction bases with no gene match: 6.

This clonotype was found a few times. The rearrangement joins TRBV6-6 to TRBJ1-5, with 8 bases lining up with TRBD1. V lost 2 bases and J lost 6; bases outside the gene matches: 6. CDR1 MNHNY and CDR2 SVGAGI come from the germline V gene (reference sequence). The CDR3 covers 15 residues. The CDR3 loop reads CASSYPQGAGQPQHF. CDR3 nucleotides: TGTGCCAGCAGTTACCCTCAGGGGGCAGGTCAGCCCCAGCATTTT.